This T cell receptor (beta chain) was captured by sequencing in a study of T cell repertoires in cytomegalovirus infection. Study information: Recently identified HLA-C-restricted and well-studied HLA-B-restricted CMV epitopes were used. Public signatures in TCR beta pointed to CMV infection and matching HLA type. Study-wide results and limits: Clonotypes of TCR beta that were HLA-C-restricted and CMV-specific dominated the ex vivo response. Based on cumulative public TCR beta family frequency, carriers of CMV plus the relevant HLA were identified.

This clonotype was observed a handful of times. Its cognate antigen is unknown. Germline assignment: CDR1 SGHDN and CDR2 FVKESK. The CDR3 length is 14 residues. V lost 3 bases to trimming and J lost 5 bases; unmatched junction nucleotides: 6. TCRdb independently ran MiXCR on the reads; one entry per CDR3 protein. The sample includes fewer than 850,000 distinct CDR3 sequences, 25% to 30% of them seen just once. The clonotype originates from a human donor in good health (CMV status not recorded). Some clones in this sample may be carry-over from other donors' samples. Sequenced here: cultured CD8+ T cells from PBMCs, sampled from culture after CMV antigen stimulation. The rearrangement links TRBV14 to TRBJ1-2; 7 bases are a match to TRBD1. As DNA, the CDR3 is TGTGCCAGCAGCCACCTCGGACAGGATTATGGCTACACCTTC. Its protein is CASSHLGQDYGYTF.